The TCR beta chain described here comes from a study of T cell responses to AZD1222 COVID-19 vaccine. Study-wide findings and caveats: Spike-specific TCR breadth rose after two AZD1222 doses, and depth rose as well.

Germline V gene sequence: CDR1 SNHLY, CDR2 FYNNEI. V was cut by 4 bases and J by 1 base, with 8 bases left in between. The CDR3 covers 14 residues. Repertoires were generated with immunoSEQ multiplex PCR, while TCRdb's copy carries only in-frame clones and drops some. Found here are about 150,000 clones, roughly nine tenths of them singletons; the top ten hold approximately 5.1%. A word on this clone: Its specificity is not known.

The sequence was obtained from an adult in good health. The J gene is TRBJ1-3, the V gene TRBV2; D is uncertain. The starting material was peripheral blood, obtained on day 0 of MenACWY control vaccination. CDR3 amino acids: CASSGQISGNTIYF. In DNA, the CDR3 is TGTGCCAGCAGTGGGCAGATATCTGGAAACACCATATATTTT.